What follows are 17 T cell receptor beta chains derived from one specimen sequenced in a study of T cell repertoires in cytomegalovirus infection (dated 2019 in TCRdb). In the paper's terms, the treatment or condition label means: in vitro stimulation with specific CMV peptide epitopes to enrich CMV-specific T cells. This sample was sequenced with an Illumina HiSeq 1500. Using fastp trimming at Q25 and MiXCR clonotype assembly, TCRdb reanalyzed the public sequencing data and kept in-frame beta chains. Each record represents a unique CDR3 protein, reported with the most common genes and DNA among its rows. Counted in this sample were hundreds of thousands of distinct CDR3 sequences; around 30% of them appeared once. The ten most abundant clones make up about 18% of the sample. These receptors' antigens are unknown. This specimen was cultured PBMCs, taken from culture after CMV antigen stimulation. Receptor source: a human donor in good health (CMV status not recorded). Some clones in this sample may be carry-over from other donors' samples.

The chain joins TRBV6-2 or TRBV6-3 to TRBJ2-1; 13 positions agree with TRBD2. Germline V CDR1 and CDR2: MNHEY, SVGEGT. V dropped 6 bases and J dropped 9; count of bases not matched to a gene: 11. The CDR3 sequence is 16 residues long. CDR3 nucleotide sequence: TGTGCCAGCAGCCGACTAGCGGGAGGCGTTAGGGGTGAGCAGTTCTTC. It specifies CASSRLAGGVRGEQFF.

This clonotype was recorded a few times. The genes are TRBV28 and TRBJ1-3; 9 bases match TRBD1. The CDR3 totals 15 residues. Germline V gives CDR1 MDHEN, CDR2 SYDVKM. Trimming took 3 bases from V and 3 from J; bases not matched to a gene: 3. CDR3 region: CASSFTGGDGNTIYF. As DNA, the CDR3 is TGTGCCAGCAGTTTCACAGGGGGCGATGGAAACACCATATATTTT.

This clonotype came up a few times. V is TRBV9 and J is TRBJ2-7; maybe TRBD1 (8 bases). Trimming shortened V by 3 bases and J by 2 bases, and 12 bases separated the two germline ends. The CDR3 totals 14 residues. Germline values: CDR1 SGDLS, CDR2 YYNGEE. This CDR3 is CASSGGGQAYEQYF. The CDR3 bases are TGTGCCAGCAGCGGGGGGGGACAGGCCTACGAGCAGTACTTC.

In its sample, this clonotype was seen a few times. The V and J genes are TRBV7-2 and TRBJ2-7; perhaps D is TRBD1 or TRBD2 (5 bases each). The CDR3 is made up of 14 amino acids. Germline CDR1 is SGHTA and CDR2 is FQGNSA. Trimming cost V 0 bases and J 3 bases, with 9 bases left between them. CDR3 nucleotides: TGTGCCAGCAGCTTAGCGTGGGGGATCTACGAGCAGTACTTC. The encoded protein is CASSLAWGIYEQYF.

V usage is TRBV10-1 and J usage is TRBJ1-1, with 8 bases aligning to TRBD1. In germline, CDR1 is WNHNN, CDR2 SYGVQD (reference sequence). Losses at the gene ends were 3 bases for V and 4 bases for J; bases not matched to a gene: 10. This CDR3 region has 16 residues. The CDR3 region is CASSDGQGAGSTEAFF. CDR3 coding DNA: TGCGCCAGCAGTGACGGACAGGGAGCGGGGAGCACTGAAGCTTTCTTT.

The chain recombines TRBV27 with TRBJ2-1, with 8 bases that match TRBD2. V dropped 1 base and J dropped 2; count of bases not matched to a gene: 7. This CDR3 spans 17 amino acids. Germline loops: CDR1 MNHEY, CDR2 SMNVEV (reference sequence). In DNA form, the CDR3 reads TGTGCCAGCAGTTTATGGTCTAGCGGGCTCGCCTACAATGAGCAGTTCTTC. As protein: CASSLWSSGLAYNEQFF.

This clonotype was seen once. The chain is built from TRBV15 and TRBJ2-3, with D maybe TRBD2 (6 bases). The CDR3 totals 15 residues. Trimming stripped 0 bases from V and 6 bases from J, with 13 bases between. Germline loops: CDR1 LNHNV, CDR2 YYDKDF (reference sequence). In DNA form, the CDR3 reads TGTGCCACCAGCAGAGATCTGACTAGATCGGATACGCAGTATTTT. Residues: CATSRDLTRSDTQYF.

This clonotype was seen a few times. The chain combines TRBV6-5 with TRBJ2-3; 7 nucleotides line up with TRBD2. This CDR3 has 15 amino acids. The V and J ends lost 2 bases and 0 bases, in that order; junction bases with no gene match: 2. Germline CDR1 MNHEY, CDR2 SVGAGI. The CDR3 DNA is TGTGCCAGCAGTTACCGGGAGGCTAGCACAGATACGCAGTATTTT. The encoded protein is CASSYREASTDTQYF.

The chain uses TRBV11-1 and TRBJ2-3, with TRBD1 as a possible D gene (5 bases). Between the trimmed V and J ends, which lost 1 base and 8 bases, there was a span of 10 bases. The CDR3 covers 13 residues. Germline V gives CDR1 SGHAT, CDR2 FQDESV (reference sequence). In DNA form, the CDR3 reads TGTGCCAGCAGCTTAGAACCCCAGGGTACGCAGTATTTT. It codes for CASSLEPQGTQYF.

Worth noting for this clonotype: The junction departs from the called germline gene at one end, perhaps through a read error. The chain combines TRBV5-4 with TRBJ1-1, with TRBD1 identical over 7 bases. The CDR3 has 16 residues. CDR1 SGHNT and CDR2 YYREEE come from the germline V gene (reference sequence). CDR3 in DNA: TGTGCCAGCAGCCCACCAGGGGGTTGGCGGAACTCTGAAGCTTTCTTT. Translation gives CASSPPGGWRNSEAFF.

This clonotype was seen only a few times. The chain combines TRBV11-2 with TRBJ2-1; 10 bases map to TRBD2. Per germline, CDR1 SGHAT and CDR2 FQNNGV. The CDR3 sequence is 15 residues long. After removal of 5 bases from V and 9 bases from J, the junction contained 10 bases not matched to a gene. The CDR3, as DNA: TGTGCCAGCAGCCGAGCGCTAGCGGGGGCAGCTGAGCAGTTCTTC. The encoded protein is CASSRALAGAAEQFF. The full variable domain, its missing parts supplied by reference TRBV11-2 and TRBJ2-1, is EAGVAQSPRYKIIEKRQSVAFWCNPISGHATLYWYQQILGQGPKLLIQFQNNGVVDDSQLPKDRFSAERLKGVDSTLKIQPAKLEDSAVYLCASSRALAGAAEQFFGPGTRLTVL.

This clonotype was observed many times. This chain's CDR3 is CASTPRRKNNQPQHF. The CDR3 nucleotides read TGTGCCAGTACCCCCCGACGGAAGAACAATCAGCCCCAGCATTTT. The chain joins TRBV19 to TRBJ1-5; no clear D gene. Germline values: CDR1 LNHDA, CDR2 SQIVND (reference sequence). This CDR3 contains 15 residues. The V end lost 7 bases, the J end lost 3 bases, and 16 bases lay between the germline ends.

This clonotype was picked up a small number of times. The V call is TRBV4-3, the J call TRBJ2-7, with TRBD1 identical over 7 bases. Germline CDR1 is LGHNA and CDR2 is YSLEER. With V trimmed by 0 bases and J by 6 bases, 11 bases remained unmatched. The CDR3 spans 16 residues. CDR3 sequence: CASSQDRTGDSGEQYF. As DNA, the CDR3 is TGCGCCAGCAGCCAAGATAGAACAGGGGATTCCGGCGAGCAGTACTTC.

This sequence joins TRBV11-2 and TRBJ2-1; D is perhaps TRBD1 or TRBD2 (6 bases each). The CDR3 extends over 16 amino acids. The V gene's germline CDR1 is SGHAT and CDR2 FQNNGV. V shed 3 bases and J shed 4 bases, with 16 bases lying between them. Here the CDR3 reads CASSFRLDRLYNEQFF. Here the CDR3 DNA reads TGTGCCAGCAGCTTTAGACTAGACAGGCTATACAATGAGCAGTTCTTC.

V gene TRBV20-1 combines with J gene TRBJ2-7; TRBD2 might be the D (6 bases). The CDR3 totals 13 residues. V lost 5 bases and J 0 bases, leaving 11 bases between the germline ends. CDR1 DFQATT and CDR2 SNEGSKA come from the germline V gene (reference sequence). As DNA, the CDR3 is TGCAGTGCTCGTAGCGGAGCCTCCTACGAGCAGTACTTC. Its translation is CSARSGASYEQYF.

In the case of this clonotype: At one of its ends the junction is not consistent with the germline gene, which may arise from a read error. The V and J genes are TRBV4-1 and TRBJ1-2; weak D call: TRBD1 (5 bases). This CDR3 region has 16 residues. Germline CDR1 reads MGHRA; CDR2 reads YSYEKL. CDR3 DNA: TGTGCCAGCAGCGTTCAAGGGACTCCTACTAACTATGGCTACACCTTC. This translates into CASSVQGTPTNYGYTF.

This chain joins TRBV19 and TRBJ2-7; a possible D gene is TRBD1 (5 bases). Germline assignment: CDR1 LNHDA and CDR2 SQIVND (reference sequence). Deletions cut 5 bases from V and 0 bases from J, with 11 bases between. The CDR3 contains 14 residues. In nucleotides, the CDR3 is TGTGCCAGTAGTCCGACGACAGCCTCCTACGAGCAGTACTTC. Its protein product is CASSPTTASYEQYF.